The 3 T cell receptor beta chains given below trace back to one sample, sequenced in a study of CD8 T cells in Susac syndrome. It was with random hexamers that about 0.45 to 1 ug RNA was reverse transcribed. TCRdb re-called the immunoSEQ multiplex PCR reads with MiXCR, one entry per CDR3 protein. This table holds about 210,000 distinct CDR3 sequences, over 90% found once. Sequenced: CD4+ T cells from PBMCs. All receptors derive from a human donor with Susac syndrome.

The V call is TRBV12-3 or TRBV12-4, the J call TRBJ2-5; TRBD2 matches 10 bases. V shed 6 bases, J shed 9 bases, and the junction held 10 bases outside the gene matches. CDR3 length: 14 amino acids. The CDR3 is CASSLGTSAYAQYF. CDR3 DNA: TGTGCCAGCAGCCTCGGGACTAGCGCCTACGCCCAGTACTTC.

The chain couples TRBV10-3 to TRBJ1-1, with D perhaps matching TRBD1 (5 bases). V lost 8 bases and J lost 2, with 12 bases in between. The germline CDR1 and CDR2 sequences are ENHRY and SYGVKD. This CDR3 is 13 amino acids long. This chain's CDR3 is CAIRGSGNTEAFF. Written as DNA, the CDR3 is TGTGCCATCCGGGGCTCAGGAAACACTGAAGCTTTCTTT.

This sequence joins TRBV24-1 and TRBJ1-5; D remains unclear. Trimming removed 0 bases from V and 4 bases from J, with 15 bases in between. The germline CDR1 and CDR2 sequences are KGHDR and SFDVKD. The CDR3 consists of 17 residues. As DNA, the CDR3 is TGTGCCACCAGTGATTTGCTGGGTGATCCCACTAATCAGCCCCAGCATTTT. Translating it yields CATSDLLGDPTNQPQHF.